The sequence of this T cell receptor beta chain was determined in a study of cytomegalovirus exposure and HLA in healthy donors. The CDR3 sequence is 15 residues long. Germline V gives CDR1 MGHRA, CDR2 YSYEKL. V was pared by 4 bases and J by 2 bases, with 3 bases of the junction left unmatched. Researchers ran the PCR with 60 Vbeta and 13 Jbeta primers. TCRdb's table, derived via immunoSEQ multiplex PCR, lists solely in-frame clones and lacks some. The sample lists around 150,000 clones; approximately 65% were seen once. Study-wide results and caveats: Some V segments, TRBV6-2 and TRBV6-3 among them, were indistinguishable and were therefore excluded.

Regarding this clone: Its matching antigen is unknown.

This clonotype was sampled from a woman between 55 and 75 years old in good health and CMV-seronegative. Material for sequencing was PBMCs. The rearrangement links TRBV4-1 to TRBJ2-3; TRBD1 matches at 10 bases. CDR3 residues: CASSPGQGNTDTQYF. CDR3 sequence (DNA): TGCGCCAGCAGCCCGGGACAGGGGAACACAGATACGCAGTATTTT.